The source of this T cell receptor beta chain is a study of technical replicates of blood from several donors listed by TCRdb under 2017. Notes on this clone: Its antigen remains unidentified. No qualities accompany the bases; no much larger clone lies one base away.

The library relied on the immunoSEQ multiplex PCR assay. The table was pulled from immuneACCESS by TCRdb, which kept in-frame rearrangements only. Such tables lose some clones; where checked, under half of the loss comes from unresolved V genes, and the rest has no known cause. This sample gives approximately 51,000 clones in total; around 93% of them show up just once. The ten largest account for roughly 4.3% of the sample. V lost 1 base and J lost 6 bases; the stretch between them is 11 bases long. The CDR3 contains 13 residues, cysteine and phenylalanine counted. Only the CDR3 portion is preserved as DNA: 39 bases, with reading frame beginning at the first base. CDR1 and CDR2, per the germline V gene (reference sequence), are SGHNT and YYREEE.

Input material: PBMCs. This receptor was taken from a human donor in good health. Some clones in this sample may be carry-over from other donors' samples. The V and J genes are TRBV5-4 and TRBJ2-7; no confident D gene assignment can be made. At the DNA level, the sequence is TGTGCCAGCAGCTTGCCCGCAGCGACCGAGCAGTACTTC. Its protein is CASSLPAATEQYF.